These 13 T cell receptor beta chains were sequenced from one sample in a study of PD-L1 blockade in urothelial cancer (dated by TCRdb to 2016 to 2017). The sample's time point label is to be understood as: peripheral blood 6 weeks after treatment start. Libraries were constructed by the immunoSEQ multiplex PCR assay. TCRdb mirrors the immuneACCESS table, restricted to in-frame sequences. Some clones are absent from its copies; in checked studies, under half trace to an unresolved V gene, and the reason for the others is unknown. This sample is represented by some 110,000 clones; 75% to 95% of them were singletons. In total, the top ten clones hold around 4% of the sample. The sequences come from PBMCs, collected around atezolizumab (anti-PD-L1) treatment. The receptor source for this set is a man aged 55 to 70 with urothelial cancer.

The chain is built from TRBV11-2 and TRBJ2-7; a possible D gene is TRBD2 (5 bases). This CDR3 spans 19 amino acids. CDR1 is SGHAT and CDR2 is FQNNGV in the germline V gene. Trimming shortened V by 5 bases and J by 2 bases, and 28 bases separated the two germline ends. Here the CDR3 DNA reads TGTGCCAGCAGCCAACAACTGTATACATTACGACTAATCACCTACGAGCAGTACTTC. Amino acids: CASSQQLYTLRLITYEQYF.

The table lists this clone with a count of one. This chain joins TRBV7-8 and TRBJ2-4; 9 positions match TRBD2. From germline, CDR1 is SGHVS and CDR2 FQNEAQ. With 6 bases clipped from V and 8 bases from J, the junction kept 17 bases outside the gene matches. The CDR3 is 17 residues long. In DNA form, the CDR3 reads TGTGCCAGCAGTTATTCCCAGCGGGAGGCCGTCTTGGACATTCAGTACTTC. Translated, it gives CASSYSQREAVLDIQYF.

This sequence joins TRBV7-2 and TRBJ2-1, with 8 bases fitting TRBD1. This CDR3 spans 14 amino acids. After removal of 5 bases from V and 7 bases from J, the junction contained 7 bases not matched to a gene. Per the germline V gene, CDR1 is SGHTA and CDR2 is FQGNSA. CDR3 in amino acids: CASSKDTGGNEQFF. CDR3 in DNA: TGTGCCAGCAGCAAAGACACAGGGGGTAATGAGCAGTTCTTC.

CDR3 sequence (DNA): TGCGCCAGCAGCGCCTTAGGTTCAGGTGACACCGGGGAGCTGTTTTTT. Its protein product is CASSALGSGDTGELFF. This sequence joins TRBV5-1 and TRBJ2-2; D gene ambiguous. The germline V gene has CDR1 SGHRS and CDR2 YFSETQ. The CDR3 totals 16 residues. V lost 4 bases and J 3 bases, leaving 16 bases between the germline ends.

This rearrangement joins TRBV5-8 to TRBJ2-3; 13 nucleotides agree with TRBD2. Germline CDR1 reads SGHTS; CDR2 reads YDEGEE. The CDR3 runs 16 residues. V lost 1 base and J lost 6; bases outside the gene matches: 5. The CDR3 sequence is CASSLPLAGGLDTQYF. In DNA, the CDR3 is TGTGCCAGCAGCTTGCCACTAGCGGGGGGGCTTGATACGCAGTATTTT.

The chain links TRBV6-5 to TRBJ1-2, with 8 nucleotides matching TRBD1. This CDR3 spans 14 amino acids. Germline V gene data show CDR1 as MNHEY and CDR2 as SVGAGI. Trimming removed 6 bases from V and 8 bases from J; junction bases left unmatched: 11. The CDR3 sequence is CASSSIQGVGGYTF. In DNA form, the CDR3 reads TGTGCCAGCAGCTCAATACAGGGGGTGGGCGGCTACACCTTC.

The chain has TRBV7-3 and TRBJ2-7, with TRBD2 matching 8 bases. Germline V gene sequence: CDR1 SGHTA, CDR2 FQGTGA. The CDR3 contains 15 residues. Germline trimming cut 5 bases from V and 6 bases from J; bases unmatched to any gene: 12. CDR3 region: CASSQREGAPPEQYF. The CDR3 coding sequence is TGTGCCAGCAGCCAACGGGAGGGAGCTCCACCCGAGCAGTACTTC.

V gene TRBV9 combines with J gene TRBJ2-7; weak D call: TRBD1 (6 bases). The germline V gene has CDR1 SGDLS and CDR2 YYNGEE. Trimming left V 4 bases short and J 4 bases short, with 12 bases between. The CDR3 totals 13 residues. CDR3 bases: TGTGCCAGCAGCCCTTCCCAGGGGTACGAGCAGTACTTC. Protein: CASSPSQGYEQYF.

CDR3 region: CASSQEHRVSYEQYF. CDR3 nucleotides: TGCGCCAGCAGCCAAGAACACAGGGTGAGCTACGAGCAGTACTTC. This chain links TRBV4-3 with TRBJ2-7; maybe TRBD1 (6 bases). Trimming took off 0 bases at V and 3 bases at J, with 12 bases between the two ends. The germline V gene has CDR1 LGHNA and CDR2 YSLEER. This CDR3 is 15 amino acids long.

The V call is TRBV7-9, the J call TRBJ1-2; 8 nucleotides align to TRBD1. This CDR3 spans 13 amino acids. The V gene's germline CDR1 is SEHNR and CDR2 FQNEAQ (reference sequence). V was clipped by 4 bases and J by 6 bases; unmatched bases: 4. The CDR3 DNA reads TGTGCCAGCAGCTCAGGGGGCAGGGATGGCTACACCTTC. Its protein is CASSSGGRDGYTF.

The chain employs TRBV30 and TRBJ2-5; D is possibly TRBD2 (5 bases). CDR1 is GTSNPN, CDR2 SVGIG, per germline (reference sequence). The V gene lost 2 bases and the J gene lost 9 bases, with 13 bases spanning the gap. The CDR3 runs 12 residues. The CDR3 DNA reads TGTGCCTGGAGTAGACAAGACGGGGCCCAGTACTTC. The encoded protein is CAWSRQDGAQYF.

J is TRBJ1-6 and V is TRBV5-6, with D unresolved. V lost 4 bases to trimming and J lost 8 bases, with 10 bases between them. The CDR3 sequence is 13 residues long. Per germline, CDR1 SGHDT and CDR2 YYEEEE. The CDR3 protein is CASSQAVDSPLHF. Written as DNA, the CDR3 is TGTGCCAGCAGCCAGGCCGTTGATTCACCCCTCCACTTT.

In DNA, the CDR3 is TGTGCCAGCTCACCAAACACAGGGGGCGATCAGCCCCAGCATTTT. Amino acid sequence: CASSPNTGGDQPQHF. The chain has TRBV18 and TRBJ1-5, with 9 positions matching TRBD1. With V trimmed by 2 bases and J by 5 bases, 4 bases remained unmatched. Germline CDR1 KGHSH, CDR2 LQKENI. This CDR3 region has 15 residues.